Listed below are T cell receptor beta chains from one sample, sequenced in a study of identical twins. One entry per CDR3 protein results from TCRdb running MiXCR on the 5' RACE reads. The data show approximately 670,000 distinct CDR3 sequences, with 6.1% seen just once and 1.5% to 2% held by the top ten. Specimen: naive T cells sorted from blood. All receptors come from a man younger than 30 in good health. Each CDR3 is given with its conserved first and last residue. D genes are given only for firm matches. Expanded clones get a size class; other rows say once, few or many, or leave the size out.

j_gene: TRBJ2-3; v_gene: TRBV5-1; abundance: NA; d_gene: TRBD2; CDR3aa: CASSLRASGSTSTDTQYF; CDR3nt: TGCGCCAGCAGCTTAAGGGCTAGCGGGAGTACCTCGACAGATACGCAGTATTTT
j_gene: TRBJ2-3; v_gene: TRBV7-3; abundance: NA; d_gene: TRBD1; CDR3aa: CASSPDRVGWGDTQYF; CDR3nt: TGTGCCAGCAGCCCCGACAGGGTTGGATGGGGAGATACGCAGTATTTT
j_gene: TRBJ2-5; v_gene: TRBV2; abundance: many; d_gene: NA; CDR3aa: CASSEGSQETQYF; CDR3nt: TGTGCCAGCAGTGAAGGATCACAAGAGACCCAGTACTTC
j_gene: TRBJ2-5; v_gene: TRBV10-1; abundance: NA; d_gene: NA; CDR3aa: CASSQNLAEETQYF; CDR3nt: TGCGCCAGCAGCCAGAATCTGGCAGAGGAGACCCAGTACTTC
j_gene: TRBJ2-7; v_gene: TRBV3-1; abundance: NA; d_gene: TRBD2; CDR3aa: CASSPLLGGLAYEQYF; CDR3nt: TGTGCCAGCAGCCCTCTGCTGGGGGGACTAGCCTACGAGCAGTACTTC
j_gene: TRBJ2-1; v_gene: TRBV5-1; abundance: few; d_gene: TRBD2; CDR3aa: CASSLEGTSGIDNEQFF; CDR3nt: TGCGCCAGCAGCTTAGAGGGCACTAGCGGGATTGACAATGAGCAGTTCTTC
j_gene: TRBJ1-1; v_gene: TRBV24-1; abundance: many; d_gene: TRBD1; CDR3aa: CATSDWGQGAEAFF; CDR3nt: TGTGCCACCAGTGATTGGGGACAGGGGGCGGAAGCTTTCTTT
j_gene: TRBJ2-5; v_gene: TRBV12-3/TRBV12-4; abundance: NA; d_gene: NA; CDR3aa: CASTPGGLVGETQYF; CDR3nt: TGTGCCAGCACCCCCGGGGGACTTGTCGGAGAGACCCAGTACTTC
j_gene: TRBJ2-7; v_gene: TRBV18; abundance: NA; d_gene: TRBD1; CDR3aa: CASTKTGVDYEQYF; CDR3nt: TGTGCCAGCACGAAGACAGGGGTTGACTACGAGCAGTACTTC
j_gene: TRBJ2-3; v_gene: TRBV29-1; abundance: many; d_gene: NA; CDR3aa: CSVALPLTDTQYF; CDR3nt: TGCAGCGTTGCTCTTCCTCTCACAGATACGCAGTATTTT
j_gene: TRBJ1-1; v_gene: TRBV19; abundance: few; d_gene: NA; CDR3aa: CASSTLTTRDTEAFF; CDR3nt: TGTGCCAGTAGTACTCTGACAACACGGGACACTGAAGCTTTCTTT
j_gene: TRBJ2-7; v_gene: TRBV15; abundance: many; d_gene: TRBD2; CDR3aa: CATSRVAGEGLEQYF; CDR3nt: TGTGCCACCAGCAGAGTTGCCGGGGAGGGCCTCGAGCAGTACTTC
j_gene: TRBJ2-3; v_gene: TRBV20-1; abundance: NA; d_gene: TRBD2; CDR3aa: CSASTTSSTDTQYF; CDR3nt: TGCAGTGCTAGTACGACTAGCAGCACAGATACGCAGTATTTT
j_gene: TRBJ1-2; v_gene: TRBV7-2; abundance: NA; d_gene: NA; CDR3aa: CASSLVAELTF; CDR3nt: TGTGCCAGCAGCTTAGTCGCGGAGCTCACCTTC
j_gene: TRBJ2-5; v_gene: TRBV5-1; abundance: many; d_gene: TRBD2; CDR3aa: CASSLSAGVSETQYF; CDR3nt: TGCGCCAGCAGCTTATCGGCGGGAGTCTCAGAGACCCAGTACTTC
j_gene: TRBJ2-1; v_gene: TRBV6-4; abundance: many; d_gene: TRBD2; CDR3aa: CASSDSAGGVDEQFF; CDR3nt: TGTGCCAGCAGTGACTCGGCGGGAGGAGTAGATGAGCAGTTCTTC
j_gene: TRBJ2-5; v_gene: TRBV20-1; abundance: NA; d_gene: NA; CDR3aa: CSASERTMKTQYF; CDR3nt: TGCAGTGCTAGTGAGAGGACGATGAAGACCCAGTACTTC
j_gene: TRBJ2-3; v_gene: TRBV5-1; abundance: NA; d_gene: NA; CDR3aa: CASSLPKTSTDTQYF; CDR3nt: TGCGCCAGCAGCTTGCCCAAGACTAGCACAGATACGCAGTATTTT
j_gene: TRBJ2-7; v_gene: TRBV28; abundance: many; d_gene: NA; CDR3aa: CASSSWDDLNSYEQYF; CDR3nt: TGTGCCAGCAGTTCCTGGGACGACCTCAACTCCTACGAGCAGTACTTC
j_gene: TRBJ1-1; v_gene: TRBV24-1; abundance: few; d_gene: NA; CDR3aa: CATSDRDRTEAFF; CDR3nt: TGTGCCACCAGTGACCGGGACCGAACTGAAGCTTTCTTT
j_gene: TRBJ2-3; v_gene: TRBV12-3/TRBV12-4; abundance: few; d_gene: TRBD1; CDR3aa: CASSHGQGSTDTQYF; CDR3nt: TGTGCCAGCAGCCACGGACAGGGGAGCACAGATACGCAGTATTTT
j_gene: TRBJ1-1; v_gene: TRBV10-3; abundance: few; d_gene: TRBD1; CDR3aa: CAITRQGNTEAFF; CDR3nt: TGTGCCATCACCCGACAGGGAAACACTGAAGCTTTCTTT
j_gene: TRBJ2-1; v_gene: TRBV20-1; abundance: many; d_gene: NA; CDR3aa: CSVRLPNSYNEQFF; CDR3nt: TGCAGTGTTCGACTACCTAACTCCTACAATGAGCAGTTCTTC
j_gene: TRBJ2-1; v_gene: TRBV4-3; abundance: few; d_gene: NA; CDR3aa: CASSQEVLAGGDEQFF; CDR3nt: TGCGCCAGCAGCCAAGAGGTCCTAGCAGGAGGGGATGAGCAGTTCTTC
j_gene: TRBJ2-1; v_gene: TRBV29-1; abundance: many; d_gene: TRBD2; CDR3aa: CSVESGSGFF; CDR3nt: TGCAGCGTTGAAAGCGGGAGTGGCTTCTTC
j_gene: TRBJ2-5; v_gene: TRBV5-1; abundance: NA; d_gene: TRBD2; CDR3aa: CASGREVLETQYF; CDR3nt: TGCGCCAGCGGGAGGGAGGTTCTCGAGACCCAGTACTTC
j_gene: TRBJ1-5; v_gene: TRBV5-1; abundance: NA; d_gene: NA; CDR3aa: CASSFEVGQPQHF; CDR3nt: TGCGCCAGCAGCTTCGAGGTTGGTCAGCCCCAGCATTTT
j_gene: TRBJ1-4; v_gene: TRBV7-8; abundance: few; d_gene: NA; CDR3aa: CASSLGLRMMEKLFF; CDR3nt: TGTGCCAGCAGCCTCGGACTCCGGATGATGGAAAAACTGTTTTTT
j_gene: TRBJ2-3; v_gene: TRBV4-2; abundance: NA; d_gene: NA; CDR3aa: CASSQVGSAVTDKSRDTQYF; CDR3nt: TGTGCCAGCAGCCAAGTGGGGTCGGCGGTGACTGACAAAAGTCGGGATACGCAGTATTTT
j_gene: TRBJ2-7; v_gene: TRBV20-1; abundance: NA; d_gene: TRBD2; CDR3aa: CSAREGETPYEQYF; CDR3nt: TGCAGTGCCCGGGAGGGGGAGACCCCCTACGAGCAGTACTTC
j_gene: TRBJ2-1; v_gene: TRBV4-1; abundance: many; d_gene: NA; CDR3aa: CASRIRDELYNEQFF; CDR3nt: TGCGCCAGCAGGATCCGGGACGAGCTTTACAATGAGCAGTTCTTC
j_gene: TRBJ2-3; v_gene: TRBV5-6; abundance: many; d_gene: NA; CDR3aa: CASSLVSTLDTQYF; CDR3nt: TGTGCCAGCAGCTTGGTCTCCACCCTAGATACGCAGTATTTT
j_gene: TRBJ2-1; v_gene: TRBV5-1; abundance: few; d_gene: TRBD2; CDR3aa: CASSLRAGDTREQFF; CDR3nt: TGCGCCAGCAGCTTGAGAGCGGGAGATACGCGTGAGCAGTTCTTC
j_gene: TRBJ2-2; v_gene: TRBV6-5; abundance: NA; d_gene: TRBD2; CDR3aa: CASSYWREGIDTGELFF; CDR3nt: TGTGCCAGCAGTTACTGGCGGGAGGGAATTGACACCGGGGAGCTGTTTTTT
j_gene: TRBJ1-1; v_gene: TRBV5-1; abundance: many; d_gene: TRBD1; CDR3aa: CASSPGQGFVAEAFF; CDR3nt: TGCGCCAGCAGCCCAGGACAGGGGTTTGTCGCTGAAGCTTTCTTT
j_gene: TRBJ2-1; v_gene: TRBV20-1; abundance: few; d_gene: TRBD2; CDR3aa: CSARDFALASGNEQFF; CDR3nt: TGCAGTGCTAGAGATTTCGCACTAGCGTCCGGCAATGAGCAGTTCTTC
j_gene: TRBJ2-1; v_gene: TRBV4-3; abundance: many; d_gene: NA; CDR3aa: CASSQAATGTYNEQFF; CDR3nt: TGCGCCAGCAGCCAAGCTGCCACAGGGACCTACAATGAGCAGTTCTTC
j_gene: TRBJ2-7; v_gene: TRBV20-1; abundance: NA; d_gene: TRBD2; CDR3aa: CSARPGIPLSGRAGEQYF; CDR3nt: TGCAGTGCTAGACCTGGAATCCCCCTCAGCGGGAGGGCGGGCGAGCAGTACTTC
j_gene: TRBJ2-2; v_gene: TRBV29-1; abundance: many; d_gene: NA; CDR3aa: CSVEFRQSTGELFF; CDR3nt: TGCAGCGTTGAGTTTCGGCAGTCCACCGGGGAGCTGTTTTTT
j_gene: TRBJ1-5; v_gene: TRBV7-8; abundance: many; d_gene: NA; CDR3aa: CASSWGLENQPQPQHF; CDR3nt: TGTGCCAGCAGCTGGGGATTAGAAAATCAGCCTCAGCCCCAGCATTTT
j_gene: TRBJ1-2; v_gene: TRBV29-1; abundance: many; d_gene: TRBD1; CDR3aa: CSVSLTGANYGYTF; CDR3nt: TGCAGCGTTTCTCTGACAGGGGCTAACTATGGCTACACCTTC
j_gene: TRBJ2-7; v_gene: TRBV5-1; abundance: many; d_gene: TRBD1; CDR3aa: CASRQGANEQYF; CDR3nt: TGCGCCAGCAGGCAGGGGGCGAACGAGCAGTACTTC
j_gene: TRBJ2-1; v_gene: TRBV24-1; abundance: many; d_gene: TRBD1; CDR3aa: CATRQGAYDEQFF; CDR3nt: TGTGCCACCAGACAGGGGGCTTATGATGAGCAGTTCTTC
j_gene: TRBJ2-2; v_gene: TRBV10-3; abundance: many; d_gene: NA; CDR3aa: CAIQQGGSNTGELFF; CDR3nt: TGTGCCATACAACAGGGTGGGTCGAACACCGGGGAGCTGTTTTTT
j_gene: TRBJ2-1; v_gene: TRBV5-6; abundance: many; d_gene: TRBD1; CDR3aa: CASSMGTGNLNEQFF; CDR3nt: TGTGCCAGCAGCATGGGGACAGGGAATCTCAATGAGCAGTTCTTC
j_gene: TRBJ2-7; v_gene: TRBV12-3/TRBV12-4; abundance: NA; d_gene: TRBD1; CDR3aa: CASSVDRDSTYEQYF; CDR3nt: TGTGCCAGCAGTGTAGACCGGGACAGCACATACGAGCAGTACTTC
j_gene: TRBJ2-7; v_gene: TRBV13; abundance: many; d_gene: TRBD1; CDR3aa: CASSDWDRSYEQYF; CDR3nt: TGTGCCAGCAGCGACTGGGACAGATCCTACGAGCAGTACTTC
j_gene: TRBJ2-3; v_gene: TRBV5-5; abundance: many; d_gene: NA; CDR3aa: CASSQNGGPTDTQYF; CDR3nt: TGTGCCAGCAGCCAAAACGGGGGGCCCACAGATACGCAGTATTTT
j_gene: TRBJ1-6; v_gene: TRBV4-1; abundance: few; d_gene: NA; CDR3aa: CASRGYNGASPLHF; CDR3nt: TGCGCCAGCAGGGGTTACAACGGGGCTTCACCCCTCCACTTT
j_gene: TRBJ2-3; v_gene: TRBV10-3; abundance: many; d_gene: NA; CDR3aa: CAISELSWRGGTDTQYF; CDR3nt: TGTGCCATCAGTGAATTGTCTTGGCGTGGGGGCACAGATACGCAGTATTTT
j_gene: TRBJ2-5; v_gene: TRBV7-2; abundance: NA; d_gene: NA; CDR3aa: CASIPRPRGTTQYF; CDR3nt: TGTGCCAGCATCCCTAGGCCTAGGGGGACGACCCAGTACTTC
j_gene: TRBJ2-5; v_gene: TRBV29-1; abundance: many; d_gene: TRBD2; CDR3aa: CSVDLAGEETQYF; CDR3nt: TGCAGCGTTGACTTAGCGGGGGAGGAGACCCAGTACTTC
j_gene: TRBJ2-1; v_gene: TRBV21-1; abundance: many; d_gene: NA; CDR3aa: CASSKGTSGNEQFF; CDR3nt: TGTGCCAGCAGCAAAGGGACTAGCGGCAATGAGCAGTTCTTC
j_gene: TRBJ2-3; v_gene: TRBV4-3; abundance: few; d_gene: TRBD2; CDR3aa: CASSQSGGDTQYF; CDR3nt: TGCGCCAGCAGCCAGTCGGGGGGAGATACGCAGTATTTT